The 12 T cell receptor beta chains below all came from one sample that was sequenced in a study of CD8 T cells in Susac syndrome. The authors reverse transcribed roughly 0.5 to 1 ug RNA with random hexamers. TCRdb independently ran MiXCR on the immunoSEQ multiplex PCR reads; one entry per CDR3 protein. The table includes fewer than 200,000 distinct CDR3 sequences, roughly nine tenths detected once. Sequencing used CD4+ T cells from PBMCs. The receptors here all came from a human donor with Susac syndrome.

The rearrangement links TRBV6-5 to TRBJ1-4; D might be TRBD1 (6 bases). The CDR3 loop spans 15 amino acids. The germline V gene has CDR1 MNHEY and CDR2 SVGAGI. Trimming took 5 bases from V and 7 from J, leaving 17 bases between them. CDR3: CASSTGQIGGEKLFF. The CDR3 DNA sequence: TGTGCCAGCAGTACCGGACAGATAGGAGGTGAAAAACTGTTTTTT.

This clonotype was seen just once. This sequence joins TRBV12-3 or TRBV12-4 and TRBJ2-3, with 7 bases identical to TRBD1. The CDR3 extends over 14 amino acids. The ends lost 7 bases at V and 2 bases at J; junction bases unmatched: 6. This CDR3 is CASTPTGVTDTQYF. CDR3 coding DNA: TGTGCCAGCACCCCCACAGGGGTCACAGATACGCAGTATTTT.

The rearrangement links TRBV6-5 to TRBJ1-3, with TRBD1 matching 9 bases. Trimming took 0 bases from V and 3 from J; bases not matched to a gene: 12. Looked up from germline, CDR1 is MNHEY and CDR2 is SVGAGI. The CDR3 extends over 19 amino acids. The CDR3 DNA reads TGTGCCAGCAGTTACTCGGCGGTTACAGGGGGCATCGGTGGAAACACCATATATTTT. Translation gives CASSYSAVTGGIGGNTIYF.

The chain uses TRBV6-1 and TRBJ1-6; no definite D call. Deletions cut 4 bases from V and 13 bases from J, with 5 bases between. The germline gives CDR1 MNHNS, CDR2 SASEGT. CDR3 length: 10 amino acids. CDR3 residues: CASSAPPLHF. DNA for the CDR3: TGTGCCAGCAGTGCCCCCCCCCTCCACTTT.

J is TRBJ2-3 and V is TRBV9; no firm D call. This CDR3 contains 13 residues. V lost 3 bases to trimming and J lost 0 bases, with 5 bases between them. Germline CDR1 reads SGDLS; CDR2 reads YYNGEE. The chain's CDR3 is CASSAISTDTQYF. As DNA, the CDR3 is TGTGCCAGCAGCGCAATCAGCACAGATACGCAGTATTTT.

The chain couples TRBV5-1 to TRBJ2-1; tentative D call: TRBD2 (6 bases). Germline assignment: CDR1 SGHRS and CDR2 YFSETQ. The CDR3 contains 14 residues. V lost 4 bases and J lost 6, with 14 bases in between. CDR3 in DNA: TGCGCCAGCAGCCCGGAGGGTCGGGTCAATGAGCAGTTCTTC. Translating gives CASSPEGRVNEQFF.

The V gene is TRBV7-9, the J gene TRBJ2-4; D gene ambiguous. Germline-derived CDR1 and CDR2 are SEHNR and FQNEAQ (reference sequence). Trimming took 3 bases from V and 2 from J, leaving 5 bases between them. The CDR3 runs 13 residues. DNA of the CDR3: TGTGCCAGCAGCTTGCAACCCAAAAACATTCAGTACTTC. This translates into CASSLQPKNIQYF.

The rearrangement uses TRBV12-3 or TRBV12-4 and TRBJ1-1; no clear D. Trimming stripped 6 bases from V and 3 bases from J, with 11 bases between. The length of the CDR3 is 13 residues. Here the CDR3 reads CASSPSLDTEAFF. CDR3 DNA: TGTGCCAGCAGCCCAAGCCTTGACACTGAAGCTTTCTTT.

This chain links TRBV7-8 with TRBJ1-1, with 8 bases lining up with TRBD1. CDR1 SGHVS and CDR2 FQNEAQ come from the germline V gene. V lost 4 bases and J lost 3; bases outside the gene matches: 4. The CDR3 consists of 14 residues. The CDR3 reads CASSWDRKDTEAFF. The CDR3 DNA reads as TGTGCCAGCAGCTGGGACAGGAAGGACACTGAAGCTTTCTTT.

The J gene is TRBJ1-4, the V gene TRBV6-5; the match to TRBD1 covers 8 bases. This CDR3 comprises 16 residues. V lost 0 bases to trimming and J lost 8 bases; unmatched junction nucleotides: 8. Germline values: CDR1 MNHEY, CDR2 SVGAGI. CDR3 nucleotide sequence: TGTGCCAGCAGTTACTCGAACCTGCCAGGGGGCGAAAAACTGTTTTTT. The encoded protein is CASSYSNLPGGEKLFF.

The V and J genes are TRBV30 and TRBJ1-2, with a tentative D call TRBD1 (6 bases). This CDR3 has 18 amino acids. V was trimmed by 4 bases and J by 8 bases, leaving 32 bases between them. Germline lookup yields CDR1 GTSNPN and CDR2 SVGIG (reference sequence). CDR3 region: CAWNQGWTAGESTKGYTF. The DNA for the CDR3 is TGTGCCTGGAATCAGGGTTGGACAGCGGGGGAATCCACCAAAGGCTACACCTTC.

The chain joins TRBV11-2 to TRBJ1-1; D unclear. The CDR3 length is 13 residues. Germline V CDR1 and CDR2: SGHAT, FQNNGV. The ends were cut back, 2 bases at V and 3 bases at J, with 7 bases in the middle. The CDR3 region has the DNA TGTGCCAGCAGCTTAACTGAGGACACTGAAGCTTTCTTT. Its translation: CASSLTEDTEAFF.